The 30 T cell receptor beta chains below were found in one sample sequenced in a study of T cells expressing NK-cell markers (dated by TCRdb to 2020 to 2022). Receptor libraries were prepared by 5' RACE. Instrument on record: Illumina HiSeq 2000. TCRdb reprocessed the reads into one record per CDR3 protein sequence, lacking DNA. The sample has over 200,000 distinct CDR3 sequences on record. The ten largest clones add up to about 0.39% of the sample. The sequencing sample was made of blood T cells: a sorted CD56 or NKG2C T cell subset, CD4+ or CD8+ T cells, or bulk PBMC T cells (not recorded which). The receptors derive from a man younger than 30 in good health. Donor details come from another sample of the same person, matched by shared clones.

The rearrangement links TRBV6-1 to TRBJ1-5; TCRdb's D gene call, TRBD1, goes unchecked for lack of DNA. In germline, CDR1 is MNHNS, CDR2 SASEGT. The CDR3 runs 15 residues. Here the CDR3 reads CASSPRPGMNQPQHF.

V is TRBV6-5 and J is TRBJ2-1; TCRdb outputs TRBD2, but without DNA this stays unchecked. Germline-derived CDR1 and CDR2 are MNHEY and SVGAGI. The CDR3 has 15 residues. Here the CDR3 reads CASSSGLLSYNEQFF.

The rearrangement uses TRBV29-1 and TRBJ2-5; the D gene TCRdb calls, TRBD2, cannot be checked with no DNA. This CDR3 has 14 residues. Germline CDR1 is SQVTM and CDR2 is ANQGSEA. CDR3 protein: CSVASGALQETQYF.

The V gene is TRBV20-1, the J gene TRBJ2-1; without DNA, the TCRdb call of TRBD2 cannot be checked. Germline V gives CDR1 DFQATT, CDR2 SNEGSKA (reference sequence). This CDR3 region has 15 residues. The CDR3 region is CSAREGSGRVGEQFF.

This CDR3 is CATEDRAANTGELFF. J is TRBJ2-2 and V is TRBV6-1; TCRdb outputs TRBD1, but without DNA this stays unchecked. Germline values: CDR1 MNHNS, CDR2 SASEGT. This CDR3 region has 15 residues.

This rearrangement joins TRBV5-1 to TRBJ1-2; the TCRdb call, TRBD1, lacks DNA for checking. The CDR3 consists of 14 residues. CDR1 and CDR2 (germline): SGHRS, YFSETQ. CDR3 in amino acids: CASGTTGVNYGYTF.

The chain employs TRBV29-1 and TRBJ1-1. CDR1 SQVTM and CDR2 ANQGSEA come from the germline V gene. The CDR3 extends over 14 amino acids. CDR3 loop: CSVVLLAMNTEAFF. Filled out from reference TRBV29-1 and TRBJ1-1, the complete variable domain reads SAVISQKPSRDICQRGTSLTIQCQVDSQVTMMFWYRQQPGQSLTLIATANQGSEATYESGFVIDKFPISRPNLTFSTLTVSNMSPEDSSIYLCSVVLLAMNTEAFFGQGTRLTVV.

The chain has TRBV11-1 and TRBJ2-2; TCRdb gives TRBD1 as the D gene, but with no DNA this cannot be confirmed. This CDR3 contains 16 residues. The V gene's germline CDR1 is SGHAT and CDR2 FQDESV (reference sequence). CDR3 residues: CASSPPGRGNTGELFF.

The gene calls are TRBV15 and TRBJ2-7. This CDR3 contains 16 residues. The germline V gene has CDR1 LNHNV and CDR2 YYDKDF (reference sequence). CDR3 residues: CATSRDIRTSGYEQYF.

This CDR3 reads CASSSSGRQTDTQYF. The chain has TRBV27 and TRBJ2-3; the TCRdb call, TRBD1, lacks DNA for checking. Germline CDR1 reads MNHEY; CDR2 reads SMNVEV (reference sequence). This CDR3 contains 15 residues.

J is TRBJ2-7 and V is TRBV21-1. TRBV21-1 is given as a pseudogene. This CDR3 is built from 16 residues. The CDR3 loop is CASIANSDPNRIGQYF.

The chain combines TRBV11-2 with TRBJ2-5; the D gene TCRdb calls, TRBD1, cannot be checked with no DNA. The CDR3 loop spans 14 amino acids. Germline V gene sequence: CDR1 SGHAT, CDR2 FQNNGV. CDR3 protein: CASGTGKGQETQYF.

The chain recombines TRBV12-3 or TRBV12-4 with TRBJ2-3. The CDR3 is 12 residues long. Here the CDR3 reads CATLKQTDTQYF.

The chain employs TRBV20-1 and TRBJ2-1; without DNA, the TCRdb call of TRBD2 cannot be checked. This CDR3 is built from 16 residues. The germline CDR1 and CDR2 sequences are DFQATT and SNEGSKA (reference sequence). CDR3 protein: CSASPLFSGLAPEQFF.

The rearrangement joins TRBV7-9 to TRBJ1-2. The CDR3 is 16 amino acids. CDR1 SEHNR and CDR2 FQNEAQ come from the germline V gene (reference sequence). CDR3 amino acids: CASSLNTAAGSTGYTF.

The V gene is TRBV12-3 or TRBV12-4, the J gene TRBJ2-1; TCRdb indicates TRBD1, and absent DNA this call remains unverified. The CDR3 sequence is 15 residues long. This CDR3 is CASSPRDSLYNEQFF.

V usage is TRBV7-2 and J usage is TRBJ1-4; the TCRdb call, TRBD1, lacks DNA for checking. The CDR3 contains 12 residues. Germline CDR1 reads SGHTA; CDR2 reads FQGNSA. The CDR3 reads CACGQTNEKLFF.

The chain is built from TRBV12-3 or TRBV12-4 and TRBJ2-1; the TRBD2 assignment by TCRdb is unverifiable without DNA. The CDR3 sequence is 15 residues long. The CDR3 sequence is CASRPSGSTYNEQFF.

The V and J genes are TRBV6-5 and TRBJ2-1; the D call from TCRdb, TRBD2, cannot be confirmed without DNA. Germline CDR1 reads MNHEY; CDR2 reads SVGAGI. The CDR3 has 12 amino acids. CDR3 sequence: CASSATGAFRFF.

The V call is TRBV12-3 or TRBV12-4, the J call TRBJ2-1; checking the TCRdb D call of TRBD2 is not possible without DNA. The CDR3 extends over 11 amino acids. The CDR3 loop is CASSGGGEQFF.

J is TRBJ2-1 and V is TRBV7-2. This CDR3 comprises 15 residues. Per germline, CDR1 SGHTA and CDR2 FQGNSA. The CDR3 loop reads CASSLAGVVYNEQFF.

This chain links TRBV6-2 or TRBV6-3 with TRBJ2-1; the TCRdb D gene call, TRBD2, has no DNA to confirm it. Germline loops: CDR1 MNHEY, CDR2 SVGEGT. The CDR3 totals 12 residues. This chain's CDR3 is CASSPWEAEQFF.

V usage is TRBV12-3 or TRBV12-4 and J usage is TRBJ2-7; TCRdb returns TRBD1, unconfirmable since there is no DNA. CDR3 size: 13 residues. The CDR3: CASVGGGSYEQYF.

The chain combines TRBV12-3 or TRBV12-4 with TRBJ1-5; TCRdb selects TRBD1, and the lack of DNA leaves this call unchecked. The CDR3 spans 15 residues. CDR3 region: CASSLTTGAYQPQHF.

The chain joins TRBV11-2 to TRBJ2-1; there is no DNA to check the TCRdb D call of TRBD2. Germline CDR1 reads SGHAT; CDR2 reads FQNNGV. The length of the CDR3 is 16 residues. CDR3 residues: CASSSSPRTSYNEQFF.

The chain uses TRBV30 and TRBJ2-3; TCRdb's D call, TRBD2, is unchecked because there is no DNA. Looked up from germline, CDR1 is GTSNPN and CDR2 is SVGIG (reference sequence). The CDR3 contains 14 residues. This CDR3 reads CAWWTSGIGDTQYF.

This chain links TRBV7-3 with TRBJ2-7; TCRdb picks TRBD2, but there is no DNA to check that call. This CDR3 contains 14 residues. Germline CDR1 is SGHTA and CDR2 is FQGTGA. CDR3 protein: CASSLLPSRGEQYF. The whole variable domain, remainder taken from reference TRBV7-3 and TRBJ2-7, is GAGVSQTPSNKVTEKGKYVELRCDPISGHTALYWYRQSLGQGPEFLIYFQGTGAADDSGLPNDRFFAVRPEGSVSTLKIQRTERGDSAVYLCASSLLPSRGEQYFGPGTRLTVT.

The chain uses TRBV6-5 and TRBJ1-1; checking the TCRdb D call of TRBD1 is not possible without DNA. This CDR3 is built from 16 residues. The germline CDR1 and CDR2 sequences are MNHEY and SVGAGI. The CDR3 is CASSWGQGSVNTEAFF.

V usage is TRBV10-3 and J usage is TRBJ2-1; TCRdb selects TRBD1, and the lack of DNA leaves this call unchecked. The CDR3 contains 13 residues. Germline loops: CDR1 ENHRY, CDR2 SYGVKD. The CDR3: CAGKTGATNEQFF.

J is TRBJ2-2 and V is TRBV11-2; TCRdb names TRBD2, which stays unverified in the absence of DNA. The germline V gene has CDR1 SGHAT and CDR2 FQNNGV. This CDR3 spans 16 amino acids. The CDR3 loop is CASSFLSGPNTGELFF.